These T cell receptor beta chains were read from a single sample in a study of PD-1 blockade in classical Hodgkin lymphoma. Generated by immunoSEQ multiplex PCR, the TCRdb table keeps only in-frame clones and is missing some. The sample has approximately 99,000 clones, around 89% seen once. The sequencing used peripheral blood mononuclear cells (PBMCs), collected before the second cycle of nivolumab. These receptors were collected from a human donor with classical Hodgkin lymphoma. CDR3s include the opening cysteine and the closing phenylalanine or tryptophan. Each record gives: V gene, J gene, D gene, CDR3 DNA, CDR3 protein. D genes are given only for firm matches.

TRBV27	TRBJ1-2	TRBD1	TGTGCCAGCAGACCCGGGACAGGGCCTATTGGCTACACCTTC	CASRPGTGPIGYTF
TRBV5-1	TRBJ1-4	TRBD1	TGCGCCAGCAGCTTCGAGGGGGCTGGTGAAAAACTGTTTTTT	CASSFEGAGEKLFF
TRBV6-1	TRBJ2-1	-	TGTGCCAGCAGTGATGACTGGGGATCCTACAATGAGCAGTTCTTC	CASSDDWGSYNEQFF
TRBV9	TRBJ1-1	-	TGTGCCAGCAGCGTATCGGGCACCTTGACTGAAGCTTTCTTT	CASSVSGTLTEAFF
TRBV10-3	TRBJ1-2	TRBD1	TGTGCCATCAGTGAGTCCCCGGGACAGGGGCCAACGTATGGCTACACCTTC	CAISESPGQGPTYGYTF
TRBV11-3	TRBJ2-1	TRBD2	TGTGCCAGCAGCCAGACTAGCGGCCCCTACAATGAGCAGTTCTTC	CASSQTSGPYNEQFF
TRBV14	TRBJ2-1	-	TGTGCCAGCAGCCAATGGTTGACGGGAGCTCGCAATGAGCAGTTCTTC	CASSQWLTGARNEQFF
TRBV13	TRBJ1-4	-	TGTGCCAGCAGCCACGGGAGGGTCCATGAAAAACTGTTTTTT	CASSHGRVHEKLFF
TRBV7-7	TRBJ2-5	-	TGTGCCAGCAGCCTTGGCCGGACTATTAACCAAGAGACCCAGTACTTC	CASSLGRTINQETQYF
TRBV6-6	TRBJ2-1	TRBD2	TGTGCCAGCACCCTGGGGGGAGGGACCTACAATGAGCAGTTCTTC	CASTLGGGTYNEQFF
TRBV5-5	TRBJ2-7	-	TGTGCCAGCAGCTTTCTGGGGCTTGGGACCTACGAGCAGTACTTC	CASSFLGLGTYEQYF